Below, 23 T cell receptor beta chains from the same sample are listed, as sequenced in a study of breast tumors, draining lymph nodes, adjacent tissues. From the multiplex PCR reads, TCRdb called clonotypes with MiXCR, one entry per CDR3 protein. The sample lists roughly 130,000 distinct CDR3 sequences; 20% were seen once. Samples came from axillary lymph nodes draining the breast cancer. The sequenced material came from axillary lymph node tissue. All receptors derive from a female donor with breast cancer. Some clones in this sample may be carry-over from other donors' samples.

This clonotype was recorded at least ten times. The chain employs TRBV10-1 and TRBJ2-5, with 12 positions matching TRBD2. CDR1 and CDR2 (germline): WNHNN, SYGVQD (reference sequence). This CDR3 comprises 15 residues. J gave up 5 bases and V 6 bases, and 7 bases lay outside the gene matches. CDR3 nucleotide sequence: TGCGCCAGCAGCAAGACTAGCGGGGGTTTTGAGACCCAGTACTTC. It is translated as CASSKTSGGFETQYF.

This clonotype was seen repeatedly, ten times or more. V usage is TRBV29-1 and J usage is TRBJ2-1, with a weak D call TRBD1 (5 bases). The CDR3 covers 13 residues. V was trimmed by 3 bases and J by 7 bases, leaving 13 bases between them. Germline V gene sequence: CDR1 SQVTM, CDR2 ANQGSEA. In nucleotides, the CDR3 is TGCAGCGTTGAGGGGCGTTTTGGAAATGAGCAGTTCTTC. It yields the protein CSVEGRFGNEQFF.

This clonotype was seen repeatedly, ten times or more. The CDR3 DNA reads as TGTGCCAGCAGCCGCCCCCCCGGCTCAACTGGCGTGAGAGATACGCAGTATTTT. Encoded protein: CASSRPPGSTGVRDTQYF. This chain links TRBV11-2 with TRBJ2-3; unclear D gene. V was trimmed by 5 bases and J by 5 bases, leaving 26 bases between them. CDR1 SGHAT and CDR2 FQNNGV come from the germline V gene. This CDR3 has 18 amino acids.

The rearrangement links TRBV3-1 to TRBJ2-4; a possible D gene is TRBD2 (6 bases). V was pared by 3 bases and J by 0 bases, with 15 bases between. The germline V gene has CDR1 LGHDT and CDR2 YNNKEL (reference sequence). This CDR3 contains 17 residues. The CDR3 coding sequence is TGTGCCAGCAGCCATGGGGACTCATCCCTAGCCAAAAACATTCAGTACTTC. As protein: CASSHGDSSLAKNIQYF.

This clonotype was seen many times. The rearrangement joins TRBV20-1 to TRBJ2-1; 10 bases map to TRBD2. Germline V gives CDR1 DFQATT, CDR2 SNEGSKA (reference sequence). J lost 4 bases, V lost 0 bases, and 9 bases had no gene match. The CDR3 extends over 17 amino acids. The CDR3 coding sequence is TGCAGTGCTAGAGATCAGGTCGCTAGCGGGGGTTACAATGAGCAGTTCTTC. It codes for CSARDQVASGGYNEQFF.

In this sample, this clonotype turned up many times. The chain employs TRBV5-1 and TRBJ1-5; D is undetermined. Trimming took off 4 bases at V and 6 bases at J, with 11 bases between the two ends. Germline lookup yields CDR1 SGHRS and CDR2 YFSETQ. The CDR3 loop spans 13 amino acids. The CDR3 bases are TGCGCCAGCAGCCTCTTCCCCGGTCAGCCCCAGCATTTT. Translated, it gives CASSLFPGQPQHF.

This clonotype has a count of ten or more. The J gene is TRBJ1-3, the V gene TRBV5-6; no definite D call. This CDR3 spans 13 amino acids. V shed 4 bases and J shed 0 bases, with 5 bases lying between them. The V gene's germline CDR1 is SGHDT and CDR2 YYEEEE. The CDR3 bases are TGTGCCAGCAGCGAAAACTCTGGAAACACCATATATTTT. This codes for CASSENSGNTIYF.

At least ten counts were recorded for this clonotype. The chain has TRBV2 and TRBJ2-7; D is perhaps TRBD1 (6 bases). Trimming cost V 5 bases and J 1 base, with 15 bases left between them. The CDR3 has 15 residues. Per the germline V gene, CDR1 is SNHLY and CDR2 is FYNNEI. Here the CDR3 reads CASSNRQDISYEQYF. The CDR3, as DNA: TGTGCCAGCAGTAATAGACAGGACATTTCCTACGAGCAGTACTTC. The full variable domain, rest sourced from reference TRBV2 and TRBJ2-7, is EPEVTQTPSHQVTQMGQEVILRCVPISNHLYFYWYRQILGQKVEFLVSFYNNEISEKSEIFDDQFSVERPDGSNFTLKIRSTKLEDSAMYFCASSNRQDISYEQYFGPGTRLTVT.

This clonotype was seen ten or more times. The chain uses TRBV20-1 and TRBJ1-3; no definite D call. Trimming pared 3 bases from V and 0 bases from J, leaving 6 bases between. There are 13 residues in the CDR3. The germline gives CDR1 DFQATT, CDR2 SNEGSKA (reference sequence). The CDR3 nucleotides are TGCAGTGCTAGGCGCCCCTCTGGAAACACCATATATTTT. It translates to CSARRPSGNTIYF.

On this clonotype: Just one base apart from a much larger clone, this may be a read error. The genes are TRBV6-6 and TRBJ1-5; D is possibly TRBD1 (6 bases). CDR3 size: 14 residues. Germline CDR1 reads MNHNY; CDR2 reads SVGAGI (reference sequence). The CDR3 DNA follows: TGTGCCGGCAGCCGAGGGGGTATTGATCAGCCCCAGCATTTT. It codes for CAGSRGGIDQPQHF.

Comment on this clonotype: This may be a read error: a much more frequent sequence differs by one nucleotide. The chain is built from TRBV20-1 and TRBJ2-3, with D perhaps being TRBD1 or TRBD2 (6 bases each). V lost 2 bases and J lost 8, with 20 bases in between. This CDR3 spans 15 amino acids. The germline CDR1 and CDR2 sequences are DFQATT and SNEGSKA (reference sequence). The CDR3 is CSARPPGAGSGTQYF. CDR3 nucleotides: TGCAGTGCTAGACCCCCAGGGGCGGGATCAGGTACGCAGTATTTT.

This clonotype was recorded many times. The gene calls are TRBV20-1 and TRBJ2-1; D could derive from TRBD1 or TRBD2 (6 bases each). The CDR3 runs 11 residues. Trimming took off 6 bases at V and 7 bases at J, with 10 bases between the two ends. CDR1 DFQATT and CDR2 SNEGSKA come from the germline V gene (reference sequence). The CDR3 nucleotides read TGCAGTGCAGGGGGGCGTAATGAGCAGTTCTTC. Amino acids: CSAGGRNEQFF.

Ten or more counts support this clonotype. The rearrangement joins TRBV27 to TRBJ2-1; TRBD1 is a possible D gene (5 bases). Germline V lookup: CDR1 MNHEY, CDR2 SMNVEV (reference sequence). V was shortened by 7 bases and J by 4 bases, with 11 bases between the two germline ends. CDR3 length: 13 residues. The CDR3 coding sequence is TGTGCCAGCACCATGGGGCCGTACAATGAGCAGTTCTTC. It translates to CASTMGPYNEQFF.

This clonotype was observed many times. This chain connects TRBV5-1 to TRBJ2-1; 10 nucleotides match TRBD2. Germline assignment: CDR1 SGHRS and CDR2 YFSETQ. The CDR3 loop spans 17 amino acids. V dropped 0 bases and J dropped 4; count of bases not matched to a gene: 7. The CDR3: CASSLAPGTSEYNEQFF. The CDR3 DNA is TGCGCCAGCAGCTTGGCCCCCGGGACTAGCGAATACAATGAGCAGTTCTTC.

This clonotype appeared many times. The chain carries TRBV6-6 and TRBJ2-3; D is unresolved. The germline CDR1 and CDR2 sequences are MNHNY and SVGAGI (reference sequence). This CDR3 comprises 14 residues. Between the trimmed V and J ends, which lost 7 bases and 2 bases, there was a span of 13 bases. CDR3 loop: CASTYGVVTDTQYF. The CDR3 DNA reads as TGTGCCAGCACCTACGGAGTTGTCACAGATACGCAGTATTTT.

This clonotype was counted a few times. V and J are TRBV6-5 and TRBJ2-2; 12 nucleotides line up with TRBD2. Germline V CDR1 and CDR2: MNHEY, SVGAGI. This CDR3 has 15 amino acids. The ends lost 8 bases at V and 5 bases at J; junction bases unmatched: 6. This CDR3 is CASGRGTSGTGELFF. In DNA form, the CDR3 reads TGTGCCAGCGGGCGCGGGACTAGCGGGACCGGGGAGCTGTTTTTT.

The chain recombines TRBV7-6 with TRBJ2-7, with D maybe TRBD2 (6 bases). Trimming removed 3 bases at V and 0 bases at J, with 9 bases between. This CDR3 has 14 residues. Germline loops: CDR1 SGHVS, CDR2 FNYEAQ. CDR3 region: CASSLQGGSYEQYF. CDR3 coding DNA: TGTGCCAGCAGCTTGCAGGGAGGCTCCTACGAGCAGTACTTC.

A word on this clonotype: This may be a read error: a much more frequent sequence differs by one nucleotide. The genes are TRBV6-5 and TRBJ2-5; 11 positions match TRBD2. Germline V CDR1 and CDR2: MNHEY, SVGAGI. The CDR3 covers 14 residues. The CDR3 region has the DNA TGTGGCAGTACGACTAGCGGGGAACAAGAGACCCAGTACTTC. It is translated as CGSTTSGEQETQYF.

Details on this clonotype: A much more abundant neighbour one base away suggests this may be a read error. V is TRBV9 and J is TRBJ2-3; no definite D call. Per germline, CDR1 SGDLS and CDR2 YYNGEE. CDR3 size: 15 residues. V dropped 2 bases and J dropped 3 bases, with 13 bases sitting between them. CDR3 in amino acids: CASSVSPPWTDTQYF. The CDR3 DNA reads as TGTGCCAGCAGCGTGAGTCCCCCTTGGACAGATACGCAGTATTTT.

At least ten counts were recorded for this clonotype. V is TRBV29-1 and J is TRBJ1-2, with D unclear. V shed 4 bases and J shed 4 bases, with 10 bases lying between them. The CDR3 runs to 12 residues. Germline V gene lookup returns CDR1 SQVTM and CDR2 ANQGSEA. CDR3 sequence (DNA): TGCAGCGTTGTAGGAGGCAGCTATGGCTACACCTTC. This sequence encodes CSVVGGSYGYTF.

About this clonotype itself: Possible read error: a much larger clone is one base away. The chain couples TRBV19 to TRBJ1-2; D gene ambiguous. In germline, CDR1 is LNHDA, CDR2 SQIVND (reference sequence). This CDR3 has 15 residues. CDR3 sequence reads: CASSNSAWTNYGCTF. The CDR3 coding sequence is TGTGCCAGTAGCAACAGTGCGTGGACTAACTATGGCTGCACCTTC.

Points on this clonotype: A much larger clone is a single base away; this may be a read error. The rearrangement joins TRBV5-5 to TRBJ2-7; a possible D gene is TRBD1 (5 bases). The germline V and J ends were trimmed by 4 bases and 3 bases, with 8 bases remaining between them. CDR3 length equals 12 residues. Germline-derived CDR1 and CDR2 are SGHKS and YYEKEE (reference sequence). CDR3 DNA sequence: TGTGCCAGCAGCGGACAATTCTACGAGCAGTACTTC. This gives the protein CASSGQFYEQYF.

Points on this clonotype: Sequence at one end of the junction differs from germline and may be a read error. The rearrangement links TRBV12-5 to TRBJ1-5; TRBD1 aligns across 10 bases. This CDR3 has 16 amino acids. Germline V CDR1 and CDR2: LGHNT, FRNRAP. DNA of the CDR3: TGTGCTAGTGCCAACGACAGGGGGCCCGGCAATCAGCTCCAGCATTTT. Its translation is CASANDRGPGNQLQHF.